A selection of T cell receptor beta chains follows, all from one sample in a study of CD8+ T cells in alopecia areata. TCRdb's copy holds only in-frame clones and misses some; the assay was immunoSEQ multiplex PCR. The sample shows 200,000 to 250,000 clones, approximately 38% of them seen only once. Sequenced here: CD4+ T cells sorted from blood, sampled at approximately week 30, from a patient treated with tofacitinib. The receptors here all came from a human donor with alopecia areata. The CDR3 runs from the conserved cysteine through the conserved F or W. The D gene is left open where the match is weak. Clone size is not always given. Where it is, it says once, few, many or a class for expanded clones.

CDR3aa: CASSLALAGGSEQFF
CDR3nt: TGCGCCAGCAGCTTGGCCCTAGCGGGAGGGTCTGAGCAGTTCTTC
j_gene: TRBJ2-1
abundance: .
v_gene: TRBV5-1
d_gene: TRBD2

CDR3aa: CASSYEGINEKLFF
CDR3nt: TGTGCCAGCAGTTACGAGGGAATTAATGAAAAACTGTTTTTT
j_gene: TRBJ1-4
abundance: few
v_gene: TRBV6-5
d_gene: .

CDR3aa: CATGRETQYF
CDR3nt: TGTGCCACTGGACGGGAGACCCAGTACTTC
j_gene: TRBJ2-5
abundance: few
v_gene: TRBV6-6
d_gene: .

CDR3aa: CASSSLGADYNEQFF
CDR3nt: TGTGCCAGCAGCTCATTGGGGGCTGATTACAATGAGCAGTTCTTC
j_gene: TRBJ2-1
abundance: .
v_gene: TRBV11-2
d_gene: .

CDR3aa: CAWRLSGTYEQYF
CDR3nt: TGTGCCTGGAGGCTAAGCGGCACCTACGAGCAGTACTTC
j_gene: TRBJ2-7
abundance: .
v_gene: TRBV30
d_gene: .

CDR3aa: CAWTRGNTEAFF
CDR3nt: TGTGCCTGGACACGGGGGAACACTGAAGCTTTCTTT
j_gene: TRBJ1-1
abundance: few
v_gene: TRBV30
d_gene: .

CDR3aa: CAWSLYYEQYF
CDR3nt: TGTGCCTGGAGTCTCTACTACGAGCAGTACTTC
j_gene: TRBJ2-7
abundance: .
v_gene: TRBV30
d_gene: .

CDR3aa: CAWSVGPRANTEAFF
CDR3nt: TGTGCCTGGAGTGTGGGTCCCAGGGCAAACACTGAAGCTTTCTTT
j_gene: TRBJ1-1
abundance: .
v_gene: TRBV30
d_gene: .

CDR3aa: CASSTQGGTMNTEAFF
CDR3nt: TGTGCCAGCAGCACCCAAGGCGGGACAATGAACACTGAAGCTTTCTTT
j_gene: TRBJ1-1
abundance: few
v_gene: TRBV7-2
d_gene: .

CDR3aa: CASSEGGSGTFYGYTF
CDR3nt: TGTGCCAGCAGTGAAGGGGGGTCCGGAACCTTCTATGGCTACACCTTC
j_gene: TRBJ1-2
abundance: .
v_gene: TRBV6-1
d_gene: .

CDR3aa: CSVGNQGTGGEKLFF
CDR3nt: TGCAGCGTCGGTAACCAGGGGACAGGGGGAGAAAAACTGTTTTTT
j_gene: TRBJ1-4
abundance: few
v_gene: TRBV29-1
d_gene: TRBD1

CDR3aa: CASRSSWDSNQPQHF
CDR3nt: TGTGCCAGCAGATCTTCCTGGGATAGCAATCAGCCCCAGCATTTT
j_gene: TRBJ1-5
abundance: .
v_gene: TRBV2
d_gene: .

CDR3aa: CATSREAGTTGANVLTF
CDR3nt: TGTGCCACCAGCAGAGAAGCGGGGACGACTGGGGCCAACGTCCTGACTTTC
j_gene: TRBJ2-6
abundance: .
v_gene: TRBV15
d_gene: TRBD2

CDR3aa: CASSLERGDGTEQYF
CDR3nt: TGTGCCAGCAGCTTAGAGAGGGGCGACGGAACCGAGCAGTACTTC
j_gene: TRBJ2-7
abundance: .
v_gene: TRBV7-2
d_gene: .

CDR3aa: CASSPRTGSPEQYF
CDR3nt: TGTGCCAGCAGCCCCCGGACAGGGAGTCCCGAGCAGTACTTC
j_gene: TRBJ2-7
abundance: few
v_gene: TRBV9
d_gene: TRBD1

CDR3aa: CASSSQYSNQPQHF
CDR3nt: TGTGCCAGTAGTTCGCAGTATAGCAATCAGCCCCAGCATTTT
j_gene: TRBJ1-5
abundance: .
v_gene: TRBV19
d_gene: .

CDR3aa: CASSLSGQETQYF
CDR3nt: TGCGCCAGCAGCCTTTCAGGGCAAGAGACCCAGTACTTC
j_gene: TRBJ2-5
abundance: few
v_gene: TRBV5-1
d_gene: .

CDR3aa: CASSPGQGSNQPQHF
CDR3nt: TGTGCCAGCTCACCGGGACAGGGGAGCAATCAGCCCCAGCATTTT
j_gene: TRBJ1-5
abundance: .
v_gene: TRBV18
d_gene: TRBD1

CDR3aa: CASSLGRLRTDTQYF
CDR3nt: TGCGCCAGCAGCTTGGGGCGGCTTCGGACAGATACGCAGTATTTT
j_gene: TRBJ2-3
abundance: .
v_gene: TRBV5-1
d_gene: .

CDR3aa: CAWSTTSQETQYF
CDR3nt: TGTGCCTGGAGTACGACAAGCCAGGAGACCCAGTACTTC
j_gene: TRBJ2-5
abundance: few
v_gene: TRBV30
d_gene: .

CDR3aa: CASSGQSNQPQHF
CDR3nt: TGTGCCAGTTCGGGACAGAGCAATCAGCCCCAGCATTTT
j_gene: TRBJ1-5
abundance: .
v_gene: TRBV27
d_gene: TRBD1

CDR3aa: CASSQRLPGYEQYF
CDR3nt: TGTGCCAGTAGCCAACGACTCCCAGGGTACGAGCAGTACTTC
j_gene: TRBJ2-7
abundance: few
v_gene: TRBV19
d_gene: .

CDR3aa: CASSQDFWTSGTNEQFF
CDR3nt: TGTGCCAGCAGCCAAGATTTCTGGACTAGCGGGACCAATGAGCAGTTCTTC
j_gene: TRBJ2-1
abundance: .
v_gene: TRBV4-2
d_gene: TRBD2

CDR3aa: CASSATYRDGYTF
CDR3nt: TGTGCCAGCAGCGCAACCTACAGGGACGGCTACACCTTC
j_gene: TRBJ1-2
abundance: .
v_gene: TRBV9
d_gene: .

CDR3aa: CASSPLSGGSEQYF
CDR3nt: TGTGCCAGCTCACCTTTGAGCGGGGGAAGCGAGCAGTACTTC
j_gene: TRBJ2-7
abundance: .
v_gene: TRBV18
d_gene: TRBD2

CDR3aa: CARGPQGLLNTGELFF
CDR3nt: TGTGCCCGCGGCCCGCAGGGGCTATTAAACACCGGGGAGCTGTTTTTT
j_gene: TRBJ2-2
abundance: .
v_gene: TRBV7-2
d_gene: .

CDR3aa: CASSLGQAGHEQYF
CDR3nt: TGTGCCAGCAGTTTGGGTCAGGCGGGACACGAGCAGTACTTC
j_gene: TRBJ2-7
abundance: few
v_gene: TRBV28
d_gene: .

CDR3aa: CASTAGSSGNTIYF
CDR3nt: TGCGCCAGCACCGCGGGGAGCTCTGGAAACACCATATATTTT
j_gene: TRBJ1-3
abundance: .
v_gene: TRBV5-1
d_gene: .